This TCR beta chain was profiled in a study of T cell repertoires in cytomegalovirus infection. At the level of the study: Recently identified HLA-C-restricted and well-studied HLA-B-restricted CMV epitopes were used. Study-wide results and limits: Based on cumulative public TCR beta family frequency, carriers of CMV plus the relevant HLA were identified. CMV-specific TCR beta clonotypes restricted by HLA-C dominated the ex vivo response.

Trimming removed 7 bases from V and 2 bases from J, with 15 bases in between. Germline V gives CDR1 LNHDA, CDR2 SQIVND (reference sequence). The CDR3 runs 15 residues. One entry per CDR3 protein results from TCRdb running MiXCR on the reads. This sample has 900,000 to 950,000 distinct CDR3 sequences; under 40% occur once, and the top ten carry over 10%. Worth noting for this clonotype: Its antigen remains unknown.

The TCR was taken from a human donor in good health (CMV status not recorded). Some clones in this sample may be carry-over from other donors' samples. The sequencing used cultured CD8+ T cells from PBMCs, collected from culture after CMV antigen stimulation. The chain couples TRBV19 to TRBJ1-5; D is unresolved. The CDR3: CASTGSRGGNQPQHF. The CDR3 coding sequence is TGTGCCAGTACCGGGTCCCGGGGAGGCAATCAGCCCCAGCATTTT.